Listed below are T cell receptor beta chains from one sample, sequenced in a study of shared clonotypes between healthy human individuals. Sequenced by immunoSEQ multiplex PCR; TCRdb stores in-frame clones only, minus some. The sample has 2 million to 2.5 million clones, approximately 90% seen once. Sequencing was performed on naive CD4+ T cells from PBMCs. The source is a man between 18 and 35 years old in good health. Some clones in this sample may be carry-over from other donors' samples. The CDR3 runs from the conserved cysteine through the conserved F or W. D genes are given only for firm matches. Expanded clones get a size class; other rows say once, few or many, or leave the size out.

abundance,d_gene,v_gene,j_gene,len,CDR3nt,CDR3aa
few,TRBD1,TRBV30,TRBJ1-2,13,TGTGCCTGGAGTGTAGGGACAGGGTATGGCTACACCTTC,CAWSVGTGYGYTF
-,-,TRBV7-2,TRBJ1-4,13,TGTGCCAGCAGCTTAGTCAGGCGTGAAAAACTGTTTTTT,CASSLVRREKLFF
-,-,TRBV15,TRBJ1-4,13,TGTGCCACCAGCCTCCGGGGTAATGAAAAACTGTTTTTT,CATSLRGNEKLFF
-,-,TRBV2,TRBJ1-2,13,TGTGCCAGCACGAGCCAGGGACAAGGGGGCTACACCTTC,CASTSQGQGGYTF
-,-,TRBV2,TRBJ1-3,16,TGTGCCAGCAGTCTCGACAGATTTTACTCTGGAAACACCATATATTTT,CASSLDRFYSGNTIYF
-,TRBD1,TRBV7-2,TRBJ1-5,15,TGTGCCAGCAGCAGGGGACAGGGGGTTAATCAGCCCCAGCATTTT,CASSRGQGVNQPQHF
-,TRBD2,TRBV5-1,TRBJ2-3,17,TGCGCCAGCACCGAAGGACTAGCGGGAGGGCCAGGAGATACGCAGTATTTT,CASTEGLAGGPGDTQYF
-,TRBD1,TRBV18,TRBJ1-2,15,TGTGCCAGCTCACCCCGGGACAGTGAGCTCTATGGCTACACCTTC,CASSPRDSELYGYTF
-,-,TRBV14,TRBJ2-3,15,TGTGCCAGCAGCCAAGAGGAGGGGGCCTTGAATACGCAGTATTTT,CASSQEEGALNTQYF
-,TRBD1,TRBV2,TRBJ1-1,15,TGTGCCAGCAGTCAGGGACAGGTTCCGCCCCGTGAAGCTTTCTTT,CASSQGQVPPREAFF
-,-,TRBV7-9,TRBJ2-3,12,TGTGCCAGCAGCTTAATAGCAGATACGCAGTATTTT,CASSLIADTQYF
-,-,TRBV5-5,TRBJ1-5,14,TGTGCCAGCAGCTTAAGGGACTACAATCAGCCCCAGCATTTT,CASSLRDYNQPQHF
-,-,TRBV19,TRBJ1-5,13,TGTGCCAGTAGTATTCTCAGGAGTCAGCCCCAGCATTTT,CASSILRSQPQHF
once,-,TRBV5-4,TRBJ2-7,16,TGTGCCAGCAGCTTGGGCGACAGACTAGGATCCTACGAGCAGTACTTC,CASSLGDRLGSYEQYF
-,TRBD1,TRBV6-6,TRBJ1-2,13,TGTGCCAGCACTGACAGGGTCGCGGCTGGCTACACCTTC,CASTDRVAAGYTF
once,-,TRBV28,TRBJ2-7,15,TGTGCCAGCAGTGGGGGGGTGACAGGCAGTTACGAGCAGTACTTC,CASSGGVTGSYEQYF
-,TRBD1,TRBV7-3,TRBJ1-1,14,TGTGCCAGCAGCGCCCACAGGGGGAACACTGAAGCTTTCTTT,CASSAHRGNTEAFF
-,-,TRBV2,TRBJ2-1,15,TGTGCCAGCAGTACACAAATCCGGGGTATCAATGAGCAGTTCTTC,CASSTQIRGINEQFF
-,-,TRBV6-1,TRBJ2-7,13,TGTGCCAGCAGTGAGAAGCAGGGGGGGAAGCAGTACTTC,CASSEKQGGKQYF
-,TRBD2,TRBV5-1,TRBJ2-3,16,TGCGCCAGCAGCTCCGGACTAGCGGGAGCCACAGATACGCAGTATTTT,CASSSGLAGATDTQYF
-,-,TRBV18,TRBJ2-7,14,TGTGCCAGCTCACCACCAAGCTATTACTACGAGCAGTACTTC,CASSPPSYYYEQYF
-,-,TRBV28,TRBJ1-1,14,TGTGCCAGCAGTTATGGAGGGGCGGGCACTGAAGCTTTCTTT,CASSYGGAGTEAFF
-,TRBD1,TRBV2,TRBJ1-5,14,TGTGCCAGCAGTGGGACAGGGGCCTGGCAGCCCCAGCATTTT,CASSGTGAWQPQHF
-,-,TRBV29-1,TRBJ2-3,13,TGCAGCGCCCCAGGGGATGGCACAGATACGCAGTATTTT,CSAPGDGTDTQYF
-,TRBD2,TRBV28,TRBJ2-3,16,TGTGCCAGCAGTCCCCGACTAGCGGGTGGGGGGGATACGCAGTATTTT,CASSPRLAGGGDTQYF
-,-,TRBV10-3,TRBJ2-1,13,TGTGCCATCAGTGATCCAGGGATTCGCGAGCAGTTCTTC,CAISDPGIREQFF
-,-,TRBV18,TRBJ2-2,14,TGTGCCAGCTCAATACTGCCTCCCACCGGGGAGCTGTTTTTT,CASSILPPTGELFF
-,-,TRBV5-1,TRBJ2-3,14,TGCGCCAGCAGCGTTGTCGCAGGCACAGATACGCAGTATTTT,CASSVVAGTDTQYF
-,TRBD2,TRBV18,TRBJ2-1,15,TGTGCCAGCTCACCTCTAGCGGATGCCTACAATGAGCAGTTCTTC,CASSPLADAYNEQFF
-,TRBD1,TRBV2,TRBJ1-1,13,TGTGCCAGCAGTGGGGACAGGATGGCTGAAGCTTTCTTT,CASSGDRMAEAFF
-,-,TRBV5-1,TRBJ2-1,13,TGCGCCAGCAGCTTCCTTCGGGGGAATGAGCAGTTCTTC,CASSFLRGNEQFF
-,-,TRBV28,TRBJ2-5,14,TGTGCCAGCAGACCCTTGGGAGCCAGGGAGACCCAGTACTTC,CASRPLGARETQYF
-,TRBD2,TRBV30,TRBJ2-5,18,TGTGCCTGGAGGGAGGGACTAGCGGGAGCTACGAGCAAAAGGACCCAGTACTTC,CAWREGLAGATSKRTQYF
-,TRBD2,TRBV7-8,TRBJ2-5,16,TGTGCCAGCACCTCTTCCCCGGGGGGATGGAGGATGGCCCAGTACTTC,CASTSSPGGWRMAQYF
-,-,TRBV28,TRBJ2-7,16,TGTGCCAGCAGTTTGCCCTCGGGGACCCCTCGATACGAGCAGTACTTC,CASSLPSGTPRYEQYF
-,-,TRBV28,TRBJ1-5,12,TGTGCTTGCGGGACCCACAATCAGCCCCAGCATTTT,CACGTHNQPQHF
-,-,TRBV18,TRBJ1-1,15,TGTGCCAGCTCACCAGCCCAGGCCGGCCCCACTGAAGCTTTCTTT,CASSPAQAGPTEAFF
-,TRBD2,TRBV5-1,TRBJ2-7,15,TGCGCCAGCAGCTCTCTGGGCGGGAGCGTCTACGAGCAGTACTTC,CASSSLGGSVYEQYF
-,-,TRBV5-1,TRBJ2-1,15,TGCGCCAGCAGCGCCCAGACTGGAGCAGGGAATGAGCAGTTCTTC,CASSAQTGAGNEQFF